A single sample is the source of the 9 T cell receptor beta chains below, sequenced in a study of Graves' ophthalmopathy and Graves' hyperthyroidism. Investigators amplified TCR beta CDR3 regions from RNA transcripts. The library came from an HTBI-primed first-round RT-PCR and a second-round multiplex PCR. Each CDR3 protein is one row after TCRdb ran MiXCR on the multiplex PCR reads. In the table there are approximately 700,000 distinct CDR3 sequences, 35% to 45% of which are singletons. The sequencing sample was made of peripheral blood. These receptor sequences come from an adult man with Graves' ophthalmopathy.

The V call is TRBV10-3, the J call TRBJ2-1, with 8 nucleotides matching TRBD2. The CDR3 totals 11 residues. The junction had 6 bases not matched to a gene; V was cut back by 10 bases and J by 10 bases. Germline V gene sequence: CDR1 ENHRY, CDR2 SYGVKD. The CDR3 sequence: CASTSSGEQFF. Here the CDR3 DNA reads TGTGCCAGCACGTCTAGCGGGGAGCAGTTCTTC.

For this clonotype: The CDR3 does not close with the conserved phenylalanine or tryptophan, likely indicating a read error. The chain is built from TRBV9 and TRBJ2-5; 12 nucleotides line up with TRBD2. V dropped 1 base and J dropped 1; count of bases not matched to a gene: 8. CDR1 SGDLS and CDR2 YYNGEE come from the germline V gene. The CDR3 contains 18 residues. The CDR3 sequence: CASSVLGLAGVFQETQYC. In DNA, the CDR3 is TGTGCCAGCAGCGTATTGGGACTAGCGGGTGTATTCCAAGAGACCCAGTACTGC.

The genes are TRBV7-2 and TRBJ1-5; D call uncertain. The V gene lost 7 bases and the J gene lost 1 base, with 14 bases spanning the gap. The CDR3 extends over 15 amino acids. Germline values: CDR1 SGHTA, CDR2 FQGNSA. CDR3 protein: CTSIVPAGSNQPQHF. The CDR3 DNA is TGTACCAGCATCGTTCCCGCGGGGAGCAATCAGCCCCAGCATTTT.

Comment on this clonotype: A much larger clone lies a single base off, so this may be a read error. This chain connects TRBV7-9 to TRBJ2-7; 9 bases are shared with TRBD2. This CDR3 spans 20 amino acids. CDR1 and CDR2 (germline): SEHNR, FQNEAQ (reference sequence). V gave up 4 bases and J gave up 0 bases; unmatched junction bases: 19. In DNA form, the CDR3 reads TGTGCCAGCAGCTCACTGCCTGGGAGCGGGGGGACGGTCAGCTCCTACGAGCAGTACTTC. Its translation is CASSSLPGSGGTVSSYEQYF.

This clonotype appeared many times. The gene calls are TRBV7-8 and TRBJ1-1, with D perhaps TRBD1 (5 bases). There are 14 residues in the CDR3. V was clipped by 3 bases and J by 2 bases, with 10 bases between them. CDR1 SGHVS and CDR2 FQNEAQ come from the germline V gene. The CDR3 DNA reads TGTGCCAGCAGCTTCCTCACAGGTAACACTGAAGCTTTCTTT. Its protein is CASSFLTGNTEAFF.

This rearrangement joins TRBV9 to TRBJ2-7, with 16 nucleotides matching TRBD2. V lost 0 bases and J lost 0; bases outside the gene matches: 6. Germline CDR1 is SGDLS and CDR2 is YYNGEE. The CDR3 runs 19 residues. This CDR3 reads CASSVGGLAGGRSSYEQYF. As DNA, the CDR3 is TGTGCCAGCAGCGTAGGGGGACTAGCGGGAGGGAGGAGCTCCTACGAGCAGTACTTC. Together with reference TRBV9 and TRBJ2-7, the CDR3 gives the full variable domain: DSGVTQTPKHLITATGQRVTLRCSPRSGDLSVYWYQQSLDQGLQFLIQYYNGEERAKGNILERFSAQQFPDLHSELNLSSLELGDSALYFCASSVGGLAGGRSSYEQYFGPGTRLTVT.

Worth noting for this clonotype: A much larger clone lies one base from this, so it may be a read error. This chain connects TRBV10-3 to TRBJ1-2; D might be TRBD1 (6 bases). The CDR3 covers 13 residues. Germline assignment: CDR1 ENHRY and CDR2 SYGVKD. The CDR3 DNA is TGTGTCAGCAGTTCCTCAGGGGACTATGGCTACACCTTC. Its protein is CVSSSSGDYGYTF.

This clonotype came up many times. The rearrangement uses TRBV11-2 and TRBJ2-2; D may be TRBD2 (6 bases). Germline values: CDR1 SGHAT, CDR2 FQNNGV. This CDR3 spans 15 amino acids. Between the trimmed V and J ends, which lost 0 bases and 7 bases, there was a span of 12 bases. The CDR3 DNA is TGTGCCAGCAGCTTAGATCTGGCGCGGGGCGGGGAGCTGTTTTTT. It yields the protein CASSLDLARGGELFF.

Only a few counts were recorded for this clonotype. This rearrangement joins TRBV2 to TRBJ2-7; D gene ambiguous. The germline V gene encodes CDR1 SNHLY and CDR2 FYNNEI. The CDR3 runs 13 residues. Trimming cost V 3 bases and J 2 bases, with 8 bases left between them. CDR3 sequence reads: CASSEGRAYEQYF. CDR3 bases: TGTGCCAGCAGTGAGGGTAGAGCCTACGAGCAGTACTTC.